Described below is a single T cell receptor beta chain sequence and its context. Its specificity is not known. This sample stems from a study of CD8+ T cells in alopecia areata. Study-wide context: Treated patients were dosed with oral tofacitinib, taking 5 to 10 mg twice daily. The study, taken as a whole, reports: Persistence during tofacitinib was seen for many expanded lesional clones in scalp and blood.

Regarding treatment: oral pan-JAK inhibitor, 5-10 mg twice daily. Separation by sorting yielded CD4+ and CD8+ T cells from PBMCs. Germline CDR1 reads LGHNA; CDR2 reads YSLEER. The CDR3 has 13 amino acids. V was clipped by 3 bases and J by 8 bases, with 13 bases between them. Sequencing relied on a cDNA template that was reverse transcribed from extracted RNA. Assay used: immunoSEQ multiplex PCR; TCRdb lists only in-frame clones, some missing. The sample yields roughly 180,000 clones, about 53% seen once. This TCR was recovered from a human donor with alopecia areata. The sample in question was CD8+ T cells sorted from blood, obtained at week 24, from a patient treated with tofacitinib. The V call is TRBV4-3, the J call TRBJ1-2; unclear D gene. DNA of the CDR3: TGCGCCAGCAGCCAGGACGATACGAGCGGCTACACCTTC. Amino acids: CASSQDDTSGYTF.